One sample yielded the 2 T cell receptor beta chains listed below, sequenced in a study of shared clonotypes between healthy human individuals. Only in-frame clones appear in the TCRdb table, and some are missing; sequencing was by immunoSEQ multiplex PCR. This table holds roughly 720,000 clones, roughly 88% found once. Material: memory CD8+ T cells from PBMCs. The sample's subset: CD45RO+ cells pooled with CCR7-negative TemRA cells. These receptors were collected from a man between 18 and 29 years old in good health. Some clones in this sample may be carry-over from other donors' samples.

The chain has TRBV27 and TRBJ1-2; no definite D call. The CDR3 sequence is 13 residues long. CDR1 is MNHEY, CDR2 SMNVEV, per germline (reference sequence). V was cut by 5 bases and J by 3 bases, with 10 bases left in between. CDR3 DNA: TGTGCCAGCAGTCACGGGCCATACTATGGCTACACCTTC. Translating it yields CASSHGPYYGYTF.

This clone showed up just a few times. The rearrangement links TRBV7-9 to TRBJ1-1, with unresolved D. Germline V gene data show CDR1 as SEHNR and CDR2 as FQNEAQ (reference sequence). This CDR3 is built from 12 residues. V shed 1 base and J shed 4 bases, with 4 bases lying between them. As DNA, the CDR3 is TGTGCCAGCAGCTTAGGGATCACTGAAGCTTTCTTT. Amino acid sequence: CASSLGITEAFF.